This TCR beta chain is from a study of T cell changes during pregnancy in multiple sclerosis (dated by TCRdb to the late 2010s). With regard to the full study: Changes in the T cell repertoire over the course of pregnancy were examined in this study in women with multiple sclerosis.

Looking up the germline V gene yields CDR1 MGHRA and CDR2 YSYEKL. The CDR3 sequence holds 12 residues, the cysteine and phenylalanine included. Only CDR3 DNA is held: 36 bases, read in frame from base 1. The V and J ends are trimmed by 3 bases and 13 bases, leaving 13 bases between them. With respect to this clone: Its antigen is not yet known. The sample holds no much larger clone one base away, and base qualities are not on file.

Library preparation used the immunoSEQ multiplex PCR assay. TCRdb provides this immuneACCESS table in a form limited to in-frame rearrangements. Some clones are lacking; in checked studies, under half of them reflect an unresolved V gene, and why the rest are absent is not known. The sample table records around 70,000 clones; under 95% of these occur just once. The ten biggest clones cover around 0.9% of the sample. The sample in question was peripheral blood, obtained in the second trimester of pregnancy. This chain joins TRBV4-1 to TRBJ2-1, with the D gene not confidently named. This receptor was obtained from a female donor with multiple sclerosis, enrolled in a pregnancy study. The CDR3 reads CASSQNIVPQFF. The bases read TGCGCCAGCAGCCAGAATATAGTTCCCCAGTTCTTC.